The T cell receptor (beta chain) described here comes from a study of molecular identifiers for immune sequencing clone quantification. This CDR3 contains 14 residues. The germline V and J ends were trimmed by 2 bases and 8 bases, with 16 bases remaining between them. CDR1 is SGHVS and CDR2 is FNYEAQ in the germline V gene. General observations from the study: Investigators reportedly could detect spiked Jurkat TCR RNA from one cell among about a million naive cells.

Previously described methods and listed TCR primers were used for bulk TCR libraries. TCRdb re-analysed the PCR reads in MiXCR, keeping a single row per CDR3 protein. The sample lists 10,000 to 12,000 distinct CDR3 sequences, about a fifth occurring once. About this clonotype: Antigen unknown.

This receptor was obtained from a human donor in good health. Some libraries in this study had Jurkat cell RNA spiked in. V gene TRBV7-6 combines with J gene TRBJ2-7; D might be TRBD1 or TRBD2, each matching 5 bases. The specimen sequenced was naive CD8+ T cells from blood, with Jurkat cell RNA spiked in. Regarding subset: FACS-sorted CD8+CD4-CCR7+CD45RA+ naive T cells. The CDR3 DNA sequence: TGTGCCAGCAGCTTAATAGTTGGGGACCACAAGCAGTACTTC. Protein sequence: CASSLIVGDHKQYF.